The present entry profiles one T cell receptor beta chain with its context. Antigen unknown. The data stem from a study of response to subunit inactivated influenza vaccine. Findings of the study overall: Authors suggested few new T cells are recruited by each seasonal influenza vaccination.

From the RT-PCR reads, TCRdb called clonotypes with MiXCR, one entry per CDR3 protein. The table includes some 500,000 distinct CDR3 sequences, about an eighth detected once. The V and J ends lost 5 bases and 3 bases, in that order; junction bases with no gene match: 11. The CDR3 extends over 16 amino acids. This rearrangement joins TRBV12-3 or TRBV12-4 to TRBJ2-3, with 7 bases matching TRBD2. This sequence was found in a man between 45 and 60 years old who received an inactivated influenza vaccine. Here the sequenced sample was PBMCs from blood, taken about 6 weeks after vaccination. CDR3 sequence: CASSPPGRGRTDTQYF. DNA for the CDR3: TGTGCCAGCAGTCCCCCGGGGAGGGGAAGGACAGATACGCAGTATTTT.